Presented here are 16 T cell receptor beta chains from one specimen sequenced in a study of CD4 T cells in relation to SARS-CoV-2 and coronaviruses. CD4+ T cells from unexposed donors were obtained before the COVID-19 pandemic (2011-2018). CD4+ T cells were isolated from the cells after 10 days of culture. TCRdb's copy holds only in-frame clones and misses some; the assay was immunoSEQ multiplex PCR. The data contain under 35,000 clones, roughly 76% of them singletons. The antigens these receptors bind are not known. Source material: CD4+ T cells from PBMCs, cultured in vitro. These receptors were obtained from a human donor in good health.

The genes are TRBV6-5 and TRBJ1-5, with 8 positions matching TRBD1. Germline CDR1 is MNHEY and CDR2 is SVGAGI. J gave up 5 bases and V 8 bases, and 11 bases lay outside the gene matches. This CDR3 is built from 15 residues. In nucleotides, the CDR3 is TGTGCCAGCGGACGGGACAGGTGGCCTGATCAGCCCCAGCATTTT. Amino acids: CASGRDRWPDQPQHF.

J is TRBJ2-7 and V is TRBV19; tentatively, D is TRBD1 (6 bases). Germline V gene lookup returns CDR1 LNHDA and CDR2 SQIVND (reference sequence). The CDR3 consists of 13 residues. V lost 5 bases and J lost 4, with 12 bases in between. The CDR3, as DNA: TGTGCCAGTAGTCTGGAGACAGGATACGAGCAGTACTTC. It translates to CASSLETGYEQYF. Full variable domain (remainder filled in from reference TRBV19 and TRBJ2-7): DGGITQSPKYLFRKEGQNVTLSCEQNLNHDAMYWYRQDPGQGLRLIYYSQIVNDFQKGDIAEGYSVSREKKESFPLTVTSAQKNPTAFYLCASSLETGYEQYFGPGTRLTVT.

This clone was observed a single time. In nucleotides, the CDR3 is TGTGCCAGCAGCCAACAGGAGTTCACTGAAGCTTTCTTT. Its translation: CASSQQEFTEAFF. J is TRBJ1-1 and V is TRBV6-5; tentative D call: TRBD1 (5 bases). CDR1 and CDR2 (germline): MNHEY, SVGAGI. V dropped 6 bases and J dropped 4 bases, with 12 bases sitting between them. The length of the CDR3 is 13 residues.

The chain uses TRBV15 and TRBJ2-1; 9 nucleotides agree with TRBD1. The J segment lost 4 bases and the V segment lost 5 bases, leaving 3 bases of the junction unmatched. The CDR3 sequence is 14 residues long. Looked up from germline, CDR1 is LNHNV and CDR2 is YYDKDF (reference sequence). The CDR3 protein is CATSGGTGYNEQFF. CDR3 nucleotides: TGTGCCACCAGCGGCGGGACAGGGTACAATGAGCAGTTCTTC.

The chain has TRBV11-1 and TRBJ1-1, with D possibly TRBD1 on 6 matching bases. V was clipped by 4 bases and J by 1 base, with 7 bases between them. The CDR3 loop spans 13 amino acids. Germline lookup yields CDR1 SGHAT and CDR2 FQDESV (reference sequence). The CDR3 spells CASSSDRNTEAFF. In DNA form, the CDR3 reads TGTGCCAGCAGCTCGGACAGGAACACTGAAGCTTTCTTT. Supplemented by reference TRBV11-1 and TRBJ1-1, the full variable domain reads EAEVAQSPRYKITEKSQAVAFWCDPISGHATLYWYRQILGQGPELLVQFQDESVVDDSQLPKDRFSAERLKGVDSTLKIQPAELGDSAMYLCASSSDRNTEAFFGQGTRLTVV.

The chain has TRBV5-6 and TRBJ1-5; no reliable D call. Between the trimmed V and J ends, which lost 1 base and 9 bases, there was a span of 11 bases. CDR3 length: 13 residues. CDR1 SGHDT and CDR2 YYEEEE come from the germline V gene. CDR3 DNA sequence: TGTGCCAGCAGCTTGTCGGGGTATGGGCCCCAGCATTTT. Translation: CASSLSGYGPQHF.

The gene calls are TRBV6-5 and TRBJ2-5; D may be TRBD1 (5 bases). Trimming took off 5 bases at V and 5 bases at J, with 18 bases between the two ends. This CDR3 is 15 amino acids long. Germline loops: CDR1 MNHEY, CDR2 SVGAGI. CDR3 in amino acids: CASSPNSGPRETQYF. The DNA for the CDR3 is TGTGCCAGCAGTCCAAATTCAGGGCCGCGGGAGACCCAGTACTTC.

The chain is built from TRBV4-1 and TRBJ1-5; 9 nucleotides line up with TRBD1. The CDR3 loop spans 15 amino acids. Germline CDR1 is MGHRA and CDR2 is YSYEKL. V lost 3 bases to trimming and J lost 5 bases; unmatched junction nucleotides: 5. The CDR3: CASSQRDRDYQPQHF. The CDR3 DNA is TGCGCCAGCAGCCAGCGGGACAGGGATTATCAGCCCCAGCATTTT.

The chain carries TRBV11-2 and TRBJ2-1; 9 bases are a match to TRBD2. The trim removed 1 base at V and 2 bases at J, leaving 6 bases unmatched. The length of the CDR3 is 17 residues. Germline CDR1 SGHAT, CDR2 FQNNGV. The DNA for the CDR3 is TGTGCCAGCAGCTTAGGACCGGGACTAGCCCCCTACAATGAGCAGTTCTTC. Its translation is CASSLGPGLAPYNEQFF.

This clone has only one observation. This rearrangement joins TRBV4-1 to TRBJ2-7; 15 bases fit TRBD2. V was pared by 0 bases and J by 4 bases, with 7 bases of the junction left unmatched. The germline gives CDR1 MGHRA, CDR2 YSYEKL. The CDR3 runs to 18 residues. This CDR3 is CASSQDRAGLAGGYEQYF. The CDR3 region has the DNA TGCGCCAGCAGCCAAGATAGGGCCGGACTAGCGGGGGGGTACGAGCAGTACTTC.

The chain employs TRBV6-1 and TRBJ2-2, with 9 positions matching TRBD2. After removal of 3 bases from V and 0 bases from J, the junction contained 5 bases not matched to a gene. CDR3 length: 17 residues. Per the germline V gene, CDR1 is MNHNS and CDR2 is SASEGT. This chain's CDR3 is CASSDQGLASNTGELFF. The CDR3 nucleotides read TGTGCCAGCAGTGATCAGGGACTAGCCTCGAACACCGGGGAGCTGTTTTTT.

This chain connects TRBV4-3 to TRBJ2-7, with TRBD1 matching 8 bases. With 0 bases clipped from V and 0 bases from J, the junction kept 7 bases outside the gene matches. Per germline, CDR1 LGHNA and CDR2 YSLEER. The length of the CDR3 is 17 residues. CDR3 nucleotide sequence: TGCGCCAGCAGCCAAGAAACAGGGGGGCCAAGCTCCTACGAGCAGTACTTC. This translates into CASSQETGGPSSYEQYF.

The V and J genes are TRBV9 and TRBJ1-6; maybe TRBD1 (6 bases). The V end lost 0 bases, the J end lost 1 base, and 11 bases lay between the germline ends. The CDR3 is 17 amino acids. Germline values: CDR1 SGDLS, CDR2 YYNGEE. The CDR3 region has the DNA TGTGCCAGCAGCGTAGACCAGGGGCAGTCCTATAATTCACCCCTCCACTTT. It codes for CASSVDQGQSYNSPLHF.

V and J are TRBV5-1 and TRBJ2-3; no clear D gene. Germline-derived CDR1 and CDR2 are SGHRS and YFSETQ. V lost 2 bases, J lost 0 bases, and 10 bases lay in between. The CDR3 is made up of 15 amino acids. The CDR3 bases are TGCGCCAGCAGCTTCGAACAGCCTAGCACAGATACGCAGTATTTT. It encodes CASSFEQPSTDTQYF. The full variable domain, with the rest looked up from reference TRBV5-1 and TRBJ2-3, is KAGVTQTPRYLIKTRGQQVTLSCSPISGHRSVSWYQQTPGQGLQFLFEYFSETQRNKGNFPGRFSGRQFSNSRSEMNVSTLELGDSALYLCASSFEQPSTDTQYFGPGTRLTVL.

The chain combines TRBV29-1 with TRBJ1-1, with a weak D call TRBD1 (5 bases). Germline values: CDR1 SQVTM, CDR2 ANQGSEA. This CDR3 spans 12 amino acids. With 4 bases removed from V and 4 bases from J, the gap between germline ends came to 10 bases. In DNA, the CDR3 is TGCAGCGTTGCGGGACTGCCCACTGAAGCTTTCTTT. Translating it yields CSVAGLPTEAFF.

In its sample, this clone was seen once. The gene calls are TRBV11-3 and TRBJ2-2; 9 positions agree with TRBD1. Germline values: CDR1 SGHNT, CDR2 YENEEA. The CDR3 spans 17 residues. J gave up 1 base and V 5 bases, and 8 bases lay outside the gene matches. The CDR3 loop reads CASSPGTGRENTGELFF. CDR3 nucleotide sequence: TGTGCCAGCAGCCCCGGGACAGGGAGGGAGAACACCGGGGAGCTGTTTTTT.